A single sample is the source of the 7 T cell receptor beta chains below, sequenced in a study of graft-versus-host responses after intestinal transplantation. Sequenced by immunoSEQ multiplex PCR; TCRdb stores in-frame clones only, minus some. The sample contains 13,000 to 15,000 clones, roughly 81% of which appear only once. Graft tissue processing released intraepithelial and lamina propria lymphocytes. This sample comprised ileum tissue, obtained 16 days after intestinal transplant. Receptors were obtained from a human patient who received an intestinal transplant, so some T cells may come from the graft donor.

V is TRBV7-9 and J is TRBJ1-4; 9 bases match TRBD1. The J segment lost 7 bases and the V segment lost 8 bases, leaving 5 bases of the junction unmatched. The germline V gene has CDR1 SEHNR and CDR2 FQNEAQ (reference sequence). The CDR3 consists of 13 residues. CDR3 bases: TGTGCCAGCGTACAGGGGGCTAGTGAAAAACTGTTTTTT. Translation gives CASVQGASEKLFF.

This clone came up a few times. This chain connects TRBV6-5 to TRBJ2-1; the D is unclear. This CDR3 comprises 11 residues. V was clipped by 2 bases and J by 10 bases, with 6 bases between them. The germline V gene has CDR1 MNHEY and CDR2 SVGAGI. The CDR3 here is CASSYGPEQFF. In DNA, the CDR3 is TGTGCCAGCAGTTACGGCCCAGAGCAGTTCTTC.

The V call is TRBV4-2, the J call TRBJ2-7; 11 bases map to TRBD2. Germline lookup yields CDR1 LGHNA and CDR2 YNFKEQ. CDR3 length: 14 residues. The V and J ends lost 4 bases and 3 bases, in that order; junction bases with no gene match: 2. For the CDR3, the DNA is TGTGCCAGCAGCCCTGGGACTAGCGGCTACGAGCAGTACTTC. Translating gives CASSPGTSGYEQYF.

Here the CDR3 DNA reads TGTGCCAGCAGCCAAGGTCGAGCGGGAGGGTACGAGCAGTACTTC. This codes for CASSQGRAGGYEQYF. This chain links TRBV4-2 with TRBJ2-7; 10 bases are a match to TRBD2. V gave up 1 base and J gave up 4 bases; unmatched junction bases: 4. CDR1 LGHNA and CDR2 YNFKEQ come from the germline V gene. This CDR3 contains 15 residues.

The chain uses TRBV9 and TRBJ2-2, with 7 bases fitting TRBD1. This CDR3 has 14 residues. CDR1 is SGDLS and CDR2 is YYNGEE in the germline V gene. With V trimmed by 1 base and J by 3 bases, 0 bases remained unmatched. Here the CDR3 DNA reads TGTGCCAGCAGCGTAACAGGGGACACCGGGGAGCTGTTTTTT. It encodes CASSVTGDTGELFF. Filled out from reference TRBV9 and TRBJ2-2, the complete variable domain reads DSGVTQTPKHLITATGQRVTLRCSPRSGDLSVYWYQQSLDQGLQFLIQYYNGEERAKGNILERFSAQQFPDLHSELNLSSLELGDSALYFCASSVTGDTGELFFGEGSRLTVL.

This clone appeared a few times. The chain carries TRBV6-4 and TRBJ2-3; weak D call: TRBD1 (6 bases). The CDR3 sequence is 16 residues long. Germline assignment: CDR1 MRHNA and CDR2 SNTAGT. V was shortened by 0 bases and J by 5 bases, with 15 bases between the two germline ends. The DNA for the CDR3 is TGTGCCAGCAGTGACTCATCTGGGGGCGGAGGAGATACGCAGTATTTT. Residues: CASSDSSGGGGDTQYF.

The chain employs TRBV4-2 and TRBJ2-3; D may be TRBD1 (5 bases). V was trimmed by 1 base and J by 4 bases, leaving 12 bases between them. CDR3 length equals 15 residues. Germline CDR1 is LGHNA and CDR2 is YNFKEQ. CDR3 coding DNA: TGTGCCAGCAGCCAAGTTTTTAAAGGGGCAGATACGCAGTATTTT. This codes for CASSQVFKGADTQYF.